Listed here are 9 T cell receptor beta chains from one sample, sequenced in a study of blood T cell repertoires in COVID-19. Produced via immunoSEQ multiplex PCR; TCRdb's table is partial and in-frame only. The data show about 42,000 clones, 60% to 85% seen once. The sequenced sample consisted of peripheral blood. These receptors were obtained from a woman of 80 years or more with acute or convalescent COVID-19.

This clone occurred a few times. The rearrangement joins TRBV9 to TRBJ2-5; 11 nucleotides match TRBD2. The germline gives CDR1 SGDLS, CDR2 YYNGEE. After removal of 4 bases from V and 2 bases from J, the junction contained 7 bases not matched to a gene. This CDR3 spans 16 amino acids. The CDR3 DNA is TGTGCCAGCAGCATTACGGGACTAGCGGATCAAGAGACCCAGTACTTC. It encodes CASSITGLADQETQYF. Drawing the rest from reference TRBV9 and TRBJ2-5, the complete variable domain is DSGVTQTPKHLITATGQRVTLRCSPRSGDLSVYWYQQSLDQGLQFLIQYYNGEERAKGNILERFSAQQFPDLHSELNLSSLELGDSALYFCASSITGLADQETQYFGPGTRLLVL.

The chain employs TRBV29-1 and TRBJ1-2; 8 bases map to TRBD1. The CDR3 has 14 amino acids. V gave up 6 bases and J gave up 5 bases; unmatched junction bases: 11. Germline CDR1 is SQVTM and CDR2 is ANQGSEA. The CDR3 nucleotides are TGCAGCGTGGACGGGACAGGAGGCTCTTATGGCTACACCTTC. Its protein product is CSVDGTGGSYGYTF. Drawing the rest from reference TRBV29-1 and TRBJ1-2, the complete variable domain is SAVISQKPSRDICQRGTSLTIQCQVDSQVTMMFWYRQQPGQSLTLIATANQGSEATYESGFVIDKFPISRPNLTFSTLTVSNMSPEDSSIYLCSVDGTGGSYGYTFGSGTRLTVV.

The chain has TRBV2 and TRBJ1-5; D is unresolved. Germline loops: CDR1 SNHLY, CDR2 FYNNEI. Trimming took 2 bases from V and 4 from J, leaving 3 bases between them. This CDR3 region has 12 residues. The CDR3 here is CASSEPNQPQHF. The CDR3, as DNA: TGTGCCAGCAGTGAACCGAATCAGCCCCAGCATTTT.

This clone was seen once. The chain joins TRBV5-1 to TRBJ2-6; D is possibly TRBD2 (5 bases). V lost 3 bases to trimming and J lost 0 bases, with 16 bases between them. CDR3 length equals 18 residues. Per germline, CDR1 SGHRS and CDR2 YFSETQ. DNA of the CDR3: TGCGCCAGCAGCTCCTCGGGAAAGTCAAGCTCTGGGGCCAACGTCCTGACTTTC. Translated: CASSSSGKSSSGANVLTF.

The V and J genes are TRBV23-1 and TRBJ2-7; TRBD1 agrees at 9 bases. TRBV23-1 belongs to the ORF category, with a function that is uncertain. The CDR3 consists of 18 residues. Germline trimming cut 4 bases from V and 1 base from J; bases unmatched to any gene: 14. The CDR3 bases are TGCGCCAGCAGTCCCCCGAGACAGGGGGGCTCACATTCCTACGAGCAGTACTTC. Its protein is CASSPPRQGGSHSYEQYF.

The chain combines TRBV28 with TRBJ1-2; D possibly corresponds to TRBD1 (5 bases). The CDR3 runs to 15 residues. From germline, CDR1 is MDHEN and CDR2 SYDVKM. Trimming removed 5 bases at V and 7 bases at J, with 20 bases between. The CDR3 DNA follows: TGTGCCAGCAGTCGCGACTCCCGGGGGATCGGTGGCTACACCTTC. Amino acid sequence: CASSRDSRGIGGYTF.

This clone was seen a single time. V and J are TRBV11-2 and TRBJ2-1; 8 bases match TRBD2. Germline V gives CDR1 SGHAT, CDR2 FQNNGV. The junction had 3 bases not matched to a gene; V was cut back by 2 bases and J by 0 bases. The CDR3 runs 16 residues. Here the CDR3 DNA reads TGTGCCAGCAGCTTATTAGCGGGAAGCTCCTACAATGAGCAGTTCTTC. Its translation is CASSLLAGSSYNEQFF.

V is TRBV3-1 (or the pseudogene TRBV3-2) and J is TRBJ2-2, with D tentatively TRBD2 (6 bases). The CDR3 covers 15 residues. The germline V and J ends were trimmed by 5 bases and 0 bases, with 10 bases remaining between them. Per germline, CDR1 LGHDT and CDR2 YNNKEL (reference sequence). The CDR3 loop is CASSMGLPNTGELFF. For the CDR3, the DNA is TGTGCCAGCAGCATGGGACTGCCGAACACCGGGGAGCTGTTTTTT.

The chain carries TRBV27 and TRBJ2-4; 11 positions match TRBD2. From germline, CDR1 is MNHEY and CDR2 SMNVEV (reference sequence). Unmatched junction bases numbered 13, after V lost 6 bases and J lost 6 bases. The CDR3 contains 17 residues. Written as DNA, the CDR3 is TGTGCCAGCAGCCGGAGGCTAGCGGGAGGTGGGGGAAACATTCAGTACTTC. Protein product: CASSRRLAGGGGNIQYF.